Listed here are 10 T cell receptor beta chains from one sample, sequenced in a study of T cell responses to AZD1222 COVID-19 vaccine. The table came from immunoSEQ multiplex PCR; TCRdb's copy has only in-frame clones and leaves some out. The sample has roughly 110,000 clones; about 85% are singletons. The sequences come from peripheral blood, collected on day 0 of AZD1222 vaccination. The receptors originated from an adult in good health.

The V call is TRBV7-9, the J call TRBJ1-2; a weak D match, TRBD1 (5 bases). Germline CDR1 SEHNR, CDR2 FQNEAQ (reference sequence). CDR3 length: 15 amino acids. V lost 3 bases and J 4 bases, leaving 15 bases between the germline ends. The CDR3 reads CASSLNVRVSYGYTF. DNA of the CDR3: TGTGCCAGCAGCTTGAACGTCAGGGTGAGCTATGGCTACACCTTC.

The rearrangement uses TRBV4-2 and TRBJ1-1; D is unclear. The CDR3 consists of 16 residues. Trimming stripped 2 bases from V and 2 bases from J, with 15 bases between. Looked up from germline, CDR1 is LGHNA and CDR2 is YNFKEQ. CDR3 nucleotides: TGTGCCAGCAGCCAAACCAATACTAATTCTAACACTGAAGCTTTCTTT. Translated, it gives CASSQTNTNSNTEAFF.

The V call is TRBV5-1, the J call TRBJ2-1, with TRBD2 matching 8 bases. The germline V gene encodes CDR1 SGHRS and CDR2 YFSETQ. J lost 8 bases, V lost 0 bases, and 7 bases had no gene match. CDR3 size: 15 residues. The CDR3 region has the DNA TGCGCCAGCAGCTTGGCCGGGACTAGTCGGGATGAGCAGTTCTTC. Its translation: CASSLAGTSRDEQFF.

V is TRBV18 and J is TRBJ1-6; 9 nucleotides align to TRBD1. The CDR3 length is 16 residues. Germline V gives CDR1 KGHSH, CDR2 LQKENI. With 4 bases clipped from V and 8 bases from J, the junction kept 9 bases outside the gene matches. Here the CDR3 DNA reads TGTGCCAGCTCACTTGGACAGGGGATGGGGGATTCACCCCTCCACTTT. It specifies CASSLGQGMGDSPLHF.

This chain links TRBV30 with TRBJ1-2; TRBD1 aligns across 7 bases. This CDR3 comprises 13 residues. The germline CDR1 and CDR2 sequences are GTSNPN and SVGIG (reference sequence). V trimming: 4 bases; J trimming: 4 bases; junction bases outside the gene matches: 6. The CDR3 spells CAWKVTGSYGYTF. CDR3 nucleotides: TGTGCCTGGAAGGTGACAGGGAGCTATGGCTACACCTTC.

The chain uses TRBV9 and TRBJ2-7; 11 bases line up with TRBD1. Losses at the gene ends were 0 bases for V and 3 bases for J; bases not matched to a gene: 2. The CDR3 sequence is 15 residues long. Germline V gene data show CDR1 as SGDLS and CDR2 as YYNGEE. The CDR3 DNA is TGTGCCAGCAGCGTAGCCGGGACAGGGGGCTACGAGCAGTACTTC. The encoded protein is CASSVAGTGGYEQYF.

This chain uses TRBV11-2 with TRBJ1-6; D unclear. The V end was cut by 0 bases, the J end by 6 bases, with 9 bases between. Looked up from germline, CDR1 is SGHAT and CDR2 is FQNNGV. The CDR3 totals 15 residues. The CDR3 protein is CASSLDQYPNSPLHF. The CDR3 nucleotides are TGTGCCAGCAGCTTAGATCAATATCCTAATTCACCCCTCCACTTT. Variable domain in full (rest from reference TRBV11-2 and TRBJ1-6): EAGVAQSPRYKIIEKRQSVAFWCNPISGHATLYWYQQILGQGPKLLIQFQNNGVVDDSQLPKDRFSAERLKGVDSTLKIQPAKLEDSAVYLCASSLDQYPNSPLHFGNGTRLTVT.

V gene TRBV7-3 combines with J gene TRBJ2-7; weak D call: TRBD2 (6 bases). Germline V gene sequence: CDR1 SGHTA, CDR2 FQGTGA. The CDR3 covers 14 residues. The V gene lost 4 bases and the J gene lost 7 bases, with 17 bases spanning the gap. In DNA form, the CDR3 reads TGTGCCAGCAGCTCCGGGGTAGCGGCGAGTGAGCAGTACTTC. Encoded protein: CASSSGVAASEQYF.

This rearrangement joins TRBV5-1 to TRBJ2-1; 7 bases are shared with TRBD2. Trimming cost V 2 bases and J 0 bases; bases outside gene matches: 5. The length of the CDR3 is 16 residues. Germline CDR1 is SGHRS and CDR2 is YFSETQ. The DNA for the CDR3 is TGCGCCAGCAGCTTAGGAGCGGGGAGCTCCTACAATGAGCAGTTCTTC. Its protein is CASSLGAGSSYNEQFF. The entire variable domain, with the rest obtained from reference TRBV5-1 and TRBJ2-1, is as follows: KAGVTQTPRYLIKTRGQQVTLSCSPISGHRSVSWYQQTPGQGLQFLFEYFSETQRNKGNFPGRFSGRQFSNSRSEMNVSTLELGDSALYLCASSLGAGSSYNEQFFGPGTRLTVL.

The sample holds a few counts of this clone. CDR3 sequence reads: CASKGQGQRQGYTF. The CDR3 DNA reads TGTGCCAGTAAGGGACAAGGCCAACGGCAGGGCTACACCTTC. The chain couples TRBV19 to TRBJ1-2, with TRBD1 as a possible D gene (6 bases). CDR3 length: 14 amino acids. V was shortened by 7 bases and J by 8 bases, with 20 bases between the two germline ends. The germline gives CDR1 LNHDA, CDR2 SQIVND (reference sequence).